The rows below give T cell receptor beta chains drawn from one sample of a study of blood T cell repertoires in COVID-19. The table came from immunoSEQ multiplex PCR; TCRdb's copy has only in-frame clones and leaves some out. The table includes 360,000 or so clones, roughly 91% detected once. The sample consisted of PBMCs or T cells enriched from blood (not recorded which). These receptors came from a woman in her thirties who had recovered from COVID-19. CDR3s include the opening cysteine and the closing phenylalanine or tryptophan. A D gene is named only where the DNA matches it firmly. Clone size is shown for a subset of rows, as once, few, many or a class of expanded clone.

.,TRBV30,TRBJ1-2,15,.,CASPTGGTPLHGYTF,TGTGCCTCCCCGACGGGAGGGACCCCATTACATGGCTACACCTTC
.,TRBV11-2,TRBJ2-7,15,.,CASSLHGGGLYEQYF,TGTGCCAGCAGCTTACACGGAGGGGGCCTTTACGAGCAGTACTTC
.,TRBV30,TRBJ1-1,13,.,CAWTRDILTEAFF,TGTGCCTGGACACGGGACATTTTGACTGAAGCTTTCTTT
few,TRBV5-1,TRBJ2-3,16,TRBD2,CASSNRLALSTDTQYF,TGCGCCAGCAGCAATAGACTAGCGCTAAGCACAGATACGCAGTATTTT
.,TRBV4-1,TRBJ2-7,17,.,CASSQDSAELYDYEQYF,TGCGCCAGCAGCCAAGATTCGGCGGAACTTTACGACTACGAGCAGTACTTC
few,TRBV19,TRBJ1-6,15,TRBD1,CASRQGSSYNSPLHF,TGTGCCAGTCGACAGGGGAGCTCCTATAATTCACCCCTCCACTTT
.,TRBV19,TRBJ1-3,15,.,CASSMEGSSGNTIYF,TGTGCCAGTAGTATGGAGGGCTCTTCTGGAAACACCATATATTTT
.,TRBV7-2,TRBJ2-3,12,.,CASSQQGDTQYF,TGTGCCAGCAGCCAGCAGGGTGATACGCAGTATTTT
.,TRBV12-3/TRBV12-4,TRBJ1-2,13,TRBD1,CASSLGTGSGYTF,TGTGCCAGCAGTTTAGGGACAGGGAGCGGCTACACCTTC
.,TRBV12-5,TRBJ2-7,17,TRBD1,CASGLALDREETYEQYF,TGTGCTAGTGGTTTGGCTCTGGACAGGGAGGAAACCTACGAGCAGTACTTC
.,TRBV7-9,TRBJ1-5,14,.,CASSFSRLDQPQHF,TGTGCCAGCAGCTTTTCTCGACTAGATCAGCCCCAGCATTTT
.,TRBV7-9,TRBJ1-3,14,.,CASSLAWEGNTIYF,TGTGCCAGCAGCTTAGCGTGGGAGGGAAACACCATATATTTT
.,TRBV29-1,TRBJ1-2,15,.,CSVEWFSGFGYGYTF,TGCAGCGTTGAATGGTTTTCGGGTTTTGGGTATGGCTACACCTTC
.,TRBV5-1,TRBJ1-1,15,.,CASMLSGDPQSEAFF,TGCGCCAGCATGCTTTCGGGAGATCCCCAGAGTGAAGCTTTCTTT
once,TRBV30,TRBJ1-6,12,.,CACGRYNSPLHF,TGTGCCTGCGGACGTTATAATTCACCCCTCCACTTT
.,TRBV29-1,TRBJ2-2,12,.,CSARAGTGELFF,TGCAGCGCTAGGGCGGGCACCGGGGAGCTGTTTTTT
.,TRBV15,TRBJ2-7,15,.,CATSRGSGNFYEQYF,TGTGCCACCAGCAGAGGTAGCGGTAACTTCTACGAGCAGTACTTC
.,TRBV27,TRBJ2-2,15,TRBD1,CASAGTGRRTGELFF,TGTGCCAGCGCCGGGACAGGGAGGCGGACCGGGGAGCTGTTTTTT
.,TRBV7-9,TRBJ2-5,15,.,CASSSDLTRQETQYF,TGTGCCAGCAGCTCGGACCTGACTAGACAAGAGACCCAGTACTTC
.,TRBV7-3,TRBJ2-1,15,TRBD2,CASSSFPGGYNEQFF,TGTGCCAGCAGCTCCTTTCCGGGGGGGTACAATGAGCAGTTCTTC
.,TRBV7-9,TRBJ2-5,13,.,CASSFLYQETQYF,TGTGCCAGCAGCTTCCTGTACCAAGAGACCCAGTACTTC
.,TRBV6-5,TRBJ1-6,15,.,CASSYSGQGSSPLHF,TGTGCCAGCAGTTACTCGGGGCAGGGGAGTTCACCCCTCCACTTT
few,TRBV6-6,TRBJ1-2,14,.,CASSYSQFNYGYTF,TGTGCCAGCAGTTACTCACAGTTTAACTATGGCTACACCTTC
.,TRBV6-5,TRBJ2-2,16,TRBD2,CASSYRSGRGTGELFF,TGTGCCAGCAGTTACCGTAGCGGGAGGGGCACCGGGGAGCTGTTTTTT
few,TRBV9,TRBJ2-6,16,.,CASSEGKDSGANVLTF,TGTGCCAGCAGCGAGGGGAAGGACTCTGGGGCCAACGTCCTGACTTTC
.,TRBV3-1/TRBV3-2,TRBJ2-1,12,.,CASSPYYNEQFF,TGTGCCAGCAGCCCGTACTACAATGAGCAGTTCTTC
.,TRBV27,TRBJ2-7,14,.,CASSLNLWRNEQYF,TGTGCCAGCAGTTTGAACCTGTGGAGAAACGAGCAGTACTTC
.,TRBV19,TRBJ1-4,16,TRBD1,CASSMRPGTENEKLFF,TGTGCCAGTAGTATGCGTCCCGGGACAGAGAATGAAAAACTGTTTTTT
.,TRBV21-1,TRBJ2-7,17,.,CASSKTQESGDSYEQYF,TGTGCCAGCAGCAAAACCCAGGAATCGGGGGACTCCTACGAGCAGTACTTC
once,TRBV19,TRBJ2-7,14,.,CASSRQDSSYEQYF,TGTGCCAGTAGCCGACAGGACAGCTCCTACGAGCAGTACTTC
.,TRBV7-9,TRBJ2-1,13,.,CASSGGRGSEQFF,TGTGCCAGCAGTGGGGGCAGGGGCTCTGAGCAGTTCTTC
.,TRBV30,TRBJ1-5,14,TRBD1,CAWSVLTGDQPQHF,TGTGCCTGGAGTGTACTGACAGGGGACCAGCCCCAGCATTTT
.,TRBV5-1,TRBJ1-6,15,TRBD1,CASSVGQGQNSPLHF,TGCGCCAGCAGCGTTGGACAGGGGCAGAATTCACCCCTCCACTTT
.,TRBV4-1,TRBJ2-2,16,TRBD2,CACRPLGGRAPGELFF,TGCGCCTGCAGACCTCTCGGCGGGAGGGCCCCCGGGGAGCTGTTTTTT
.,TRBV14,TRBJ2-1,16,TRBD1,CASSGRDRVVFGEQFF,TGTGCCAGCAGCGGCCGGGACAGGGTTGTTTTTGGTGAGCAGTTCTTC
.,TRBV7-9,TRBJ1-1,13,.,CASSATGGTEAFF,TGTGCCAGCAGCGCGACAGGTGGCACTGAAGCTTTCTTT
.,TRBV7-8,TRBJ2-2,15,TRBD1,CASSFRQGNTGELFF,TGTGCCAGCAGCTTTAGACAGGGGAACACCGGGGAGCTGTTTTTT
once,TRBV4-2,TRBJ1-6,14,.,CASSQDRQISPLHF,TGTGCCAGCAGCCAAGATCGACAGATCTCACCCCTCCACTTT
.,TRBV27,TRBJ1-1,13,TRBD1,CASRNNRGTEAFF,TGTGCCAGCAGGAATAACAGGGGGACTGAAGCTTTCTTT
.,TRBV4-1,TRBJ1-2,14,TRBD1,CASSQETGPRGYTF,TGCGCCAGCAGCCAAGAGACAGGGCCAAGAGGCTACACCTTC
.,TRBV30,TRBJ2-3,15,TRBD2,CAWSVRASGGGTQYF,TGTGCCTGGAGTGTACGAGCTTCGGGCGGGGGTACGCAGTATTTT
.,TRBV5-5,TRBJ2-7,15,TRBD1,CASSLEGTGFYEQYF,TGTGCCAGCAGCTTGGAAGGGACAGGGTTCTACGAGCAGTACTTC
.,TRBV5-1,TRBJ2-7,14,.,CASSLGRDSYEQYF,TGCGCCAGCAGCTTGGGGCGGGACTCCTACGAGCAGTACTTC
.,TRBV18,TRBJ1-5,14,TRBD1,CASSPIDRDQPQHF,TGTGCCAGCTCACCCATTGACAGGGATCAGCCCCAGCATTTT
.,TRBV4-1,TRBJ2-3,16,TRBD2,CASSHEPGLGTDTQYF,TGCGCCAGCAGCCACGAACCGGGACTAGGCACAGATACGCAGTATTTT
.,TRBV7-9,TRBJ2-7,14,TRBD2,CASSLSGSGYEQYF,TGTGCCAGCAGCCTTAGCGGGAGTGGGTACGAGCAGTACTTC
.,TRBV28,TRBJ2-7,18,TRBD1,CASSKTRDRVQGHYEQYF,TGTGCCAGCAGTAAAACCCGGGACAGGGTTCAAGGCCACTACGAGCAGTACTTC
.,TRBV18,TRBJ2-1,15,TRBD1,CASSPGDRTYNEQFF,TGTGCCAGCTCCCCGGGGGACAGGACTTACAATGAGCAGTTCTTC
.,TRBV4-2,TRBJ1-1,13,.,CASAARGWTEAFF,TGTGCCAGCGCGGCTAGGGGGTGGACTGAAGCTTTCTTT
.,TRBV7-8,TRBJ2-5,14,.,CASSFAGSQETQYF,TGTGCCAGCAGCTTCGCAGGGTCGCAAGAGACCCAGTACTTC
.,TRBV25-1,TRBJ1-1,13,TRBD1,CASSTRQGESAFF,TGTGCCAGCAGTACCCGACAGGGCGAGTCAGCTTTCTTT
.,TRBV21-1,TRBJ2-1,11,.,CASSRSDEQFF,TGTGCCAGCAGCCGTAGCGATGAGCAGTTCTTC
.,TRBV4-2,TRBJ2-2,14,TRBD1,CASSDRENTGELFF,TGTGCCAGCAGCGACAGGGAGAACACCGGGGAGCTGTTTTTT
.,TRBV27,TRBJ2-5,14,TRBD2,CASSGGLVGETQYF,TGTGCCAGCAGTGGAGGACTAGTAGGCGAGACCCAGTACTTC
.,TRBV29-1,TRBJ2-5,13,TRBD2,CSSEGREAGTQYF,TGCAGCAGCGAGGGGCGGGAGGCGGGGACCCAGTACTTC